Listed below are T cell receptor beta chains from one sample, sequenced in a study of cytomegalovirus exposure and HLA in healthy donors. The table came from immunoSEQ multiplex PCR; TCRdb's copy has only in-frame clones and leaves some out. Of over 110,000 clones listed, approximately 80% are singletons. The sample consisted of PBMCs. Receptors originate from a woman aged 50 to 60 in good health and CMV-seropositive. Each CDR3 is given with its conserved first and last residue. Each record gives: CDR3 length, V gene, J gene, D gene, clone size, CDR3 DNA, CDR3 protein. A D gene is named only where the DNA matches it firmly. Clone size appears in some rows only: once, few, many, or a class for an expanded clone.

len: 13
v_gene: TRBV19
j_gene: TRBJ1-2
d_gene: .
abundance: .
CDR3nt: TGTGCCAGTGAAGCGACGGCTAACTATGGCTACACCTTC
CDR3aa: CASEATANYGYTF

len: 13
v_gene: TRBV4-3
j_gene: TRBJ2-7
d_gene: .
abundance: once
CDR3nt: TGCGCCAGCAGCCAAGATGAGGGTGGCGAGCAGTACTTC
CDR3aa: CASSQDEGGEQYF

len: 18
v_gene: TRBV27
j_gene: TRBJ2-5
d_gene: TRBD2
abundance: .
CDR3nt: TGTGCCAGCAGTTTGACGTTTCCGGGACTAGCGGGGGTAGAGACCCAGTACTTC
CDR3aa: CASSLTFPGLAGVETQYF

len: 9
v_gene: TRBV5-8
j_gene: TRBJ2-5
d_gene: .
abundance: .
CDR3nt: TGTGCCAGCTCCTCGGCCCAGTACTTC
CDR3aa: CASSSAQYF

len: 15
v_gene: TRBV28
j_gene: TRBJ1-2
d_gene: .
abundance: .
CDR3nt: TGTGCCAGCAGTTTGGGGCAGGGGCAGAGCTATGGCTACACCTTC
CDR3aa: CASSLGQGQSYGYTF

len: 15
v_gene: TRBV6-5
j_gene: TRBJ2-2
d_gene: TRBD1
abundance: .
CDR3nt: TGTGCCAGCAGAAGACAGGGCGTTAACACCGGGGAGCTGTTTTTT
CDR3aa: CASRRQGVNTGELFF

len: 15
v_gene: TRBV19
j_gene: TRBJ1-3
d_gene: .
abundance: .
CDR3nt: TGTGCCAGTCATCACCGACAGGACGGTGGAAACACCATATATTTT
CDR3aa: CASHHRQDGGNTIYF

len: 12
v_gene: TRBV6-5
j_gene: TRBJ2-5
d_gene: .
abundance: .
CDR3nt: TGTGCCAGCAGTTATGGGGAGGAGACCCAGTACTTC
CDR3aa: CASSYGEETQYF

len: 15
v_gene: TRBV7-7
j_gene: TRBJ2-5
d_gene: TRBD2
abundance: .
CDR3nt: TGTGCTAGCAGCTTAGGAGCGGGGGCACAAGAGACCCAGTACTTC
CDR3aa: CASSLGAGAQETQYF

len: 16
v_gene: TRBV2
j_gene: TRBJ2-5
d_gene: .
abundance: few
CDR3nt: TGTGCCAGCAGTGAATCCCAAGGCCAGCGCCAAGAGACCCAGTACTTC
CDR3aa: CASSESQGQRQETQYF

len: 14
v_gene: TRBV11-3
j_gene: TRBJ2-7
d_gene: TRBD1
abundance: .
CDR3nt: TGTGCCAGCAGCTCGACAGGGGAGAGAGACGAGCAGTACTTC
CDR3aa: CASSSTGERDEQYF

len: 13
v_gene: TRBV7-9
j_gene: TRBJ2-7
d_gene: TRBD2
abundance: .
CDR3nt: TGTGCCAGCAGGAAGACTAGCGGAAACGAGCAGTACTTC
CDR3aa: CASRKTSGNEQYF

len: 13
v_gene: TRBV11-2
j_gene: TRBJ2-7
d_gene: .
abundance: .
CDR3nt: TGTGCCAGCAGCTTAGATCCGGGTACCGAGCAGTACTTC
CDR3aa: CASSLDPGTEQYF

len: 15
v_gene: TRBV7-9
j_gene: TRBJ2-3
d_gene: TRBD1
abundance: few
CDR3nt: TGTGCCAGCAGCGCTCGGACAGGAAGAACAGATACGCAGTATTTT
CDR3aa: CASSARTGRTDTQYF

len: 13
v_gene: TRBV25-1
j_gene: TRBJ2-3
d_gene: .
abundance: once
CDR3nt: TGTGCCAGCAGGGGGAGTGGAACAGATACGCAGTATTTT
CDR3aa: CASRGSGTDTQYF

len: 16
v_gene: TRBV7-7
j_gene: TRBJ2-5
d_gene: TRBD2
abundance: .
CDR3nt: TGTGCTAGCAGCTCCGGGTACGGGGGGGAACAAGAGACCCAGTACTTC
CDR3aa: CASSSGYGGEQETQYF

len: 13
v_gene: TRBV10-3
j_gene: TRBJ2-5
d_gene: .
abundance: .
CDR3nt: TGTGCCATCAGTGATAGACCCTCGGAGTCCCAGTACTTC
CDR3aa: CAISDRPSESQYF

len: 16
v_gene: TRBV11-2
j_gene: TRBJ1-4
d_gene: TRBD1
abundance: .
CDR3nt: TGTGCCAGCAGCTCCAGGGGGATAGGCGTCTATGAAAAACTGTTTTTT
CDR3aa: CASSSRGIGVYEKLFF

len: 15
v_gene: TRBV5-1
j_gene: TRBJ2-1
d_gene: TRBD1
abundance: .
CDR3nt: TGCGCCAGCAGCTTGCGGGGTGACAGGGCGAGCGAGCAGTTCTTC
CDR3aa: CASSLRGDRASEQFF

len: 14
v_gene: TRBV19
j_gene: TRBJ1-1
d_gene: .
abundance: few
CDR3nt: TGTGCCAGTAGTATTGGGGGGGTCGACACTGAAGCTTTCTTT
CDR3aa: CASSIGGVDTEAFF

len: 13
v_gene: TRBV6-4
j_gene: TRBJ2-3
d_gene: .
abundance: .
CDR3nt: TGTGCCAGCAGTGAGGGGGCGACAGATACGCAGTATTTT
CDR3aa: CASSEGATDTQYF

len: 13
v_gene: TRBV6-5
j_gene: TRBJ1-1
d_gene: TRBD1
abundance: few
CDR3nt: TGTGCCAGCGGCCCGGGACAGGGAGTTTTGGCTTTCTTT
CDR3aa: CASGPGQGVLAFF

len: 16
v_gene: TRBV28
j_gene: TRBJ2-7
d_gene: .
abundance: .
CDR3nt: TGTGCCAGCAGGCCTCAACCTCCGGGGAGGCTCTACGAGCAGTACTTC
CDR3aa: CASRPQPPGRLYEQYF

len: 12
v_gene: TRBV30
j_gene: TRBJ2-1
d_gene: .
abundance: .
CDR3nt: TGTGCCTGGAGTGTAGACAGGAATGAGCAGTTCTTC
CDR3aa: CAWSVDRNEQFF

len: 14
v_gene: TRBV7-9
j_gene: TRBJ1-4
d_gene: .
abundance: .
CDR3nt: TGTGCCAGCAGCCCACAGCTTAATAATGAAAAACTGTTTTTT
CDR3aa: CASSPQLNNEKLFF

len: 14
v_gene: TRBV11-3
j_gene: TRBJ2-7
d_gene: TRBD1
abundance: .
CDR3nt: TGTGCCAGCAGCCTCCGGGACAGAAGTGACGAGCAGTACTTC
CDR3aa: CASSLRDRSDEQYF

len: 19
v_gene: TRBV18
j_gene: TRBJ1-2
d_gene: TRBD1
abundance: .
CDR3nt: TGTGCCAGCTCACCACCTCTCCGGGACAGCGAACCCCGGGTCGATGGCTACACCTTC
CDR3aa: CASSPPLRDSEPRVDGYTF

len: 12
v_gene: TRBV29-1
j_gene: TRBJ2-7
d_gene: TRBD1
abundance: once
CDR3nt: TGCAGCGTTACTCGGGACAGCTACGAGCAGTACTTC
CDR3aa: CSVTRDSYEQYF

len: 14
v_gene: TRBV6-6
j_gene: TRBJ1-1
d_gene: .
abundance: .
CDR3nt: .
CDR3aa: CASILERLNTEAFF

len: 16
v_gene: TRBV15
j_gene: TRBJ1-4
d_gene: .
abundance: .
CDR3nt: TGTGCCACCAGCAGAGAGTCAGGGGTGTCTAATGAAAAACTGTTTTTT
CDR3aa: CATSRESGVSNEKLFF

len: 12
v_gene: TRBV29-1
j_gene: TRBJ2-3
d_gene: TRBD1
abundance: few
CDR3nt: TGCAGCGTTGCACAGGGGGCAGATACGCAGTATTTT
CDR3aa: CSVAQGADTQYF

len: 12
v_gene: TRBV28
j_gene: TRBJ2-5
d_gene: .
abundance: .
CDR3nt: TGTGCCAGCAGTGGTGGGGGGGAGACCCAGTACTTC
CDR3aa: CASSGGGETQYF

len: 17
v_gene: TRBV5-1
j_gene: TRBJ2-2
d_gene: .
abundance: .
CDR3nt: TGCGCCAGCAGCTTGACGGTACCAGGGGAAGGGACCGGGGAGCTGTTTTTT
CDR3aa: CASSLTVPGEGTGELFF

len: 15
v_gene: TRBV7-9
j_gene: TRBJ2-7
d_gene: TRBD1
abundance: .
CDR3nt: TGTGCCAGCAGCCCAACTTGGGACAGGGGTTACGAGCAGTACTTC
CDR3aa: CASSPTWDRGYEQYF

len: 13
v_gene: TRBV6-6
j_gene: TRBJ2-5
d_gene: TRBD2
abundance: .
CDR3nt: TGTGCCAGCAATAGCGGGGGGCGCGGGACCCAGTACTTC
CDR3aa: CASNSGGRGTQYF

len: 18
v_gene: TRBV5-1
j_gene: TRBJ2-3
d_gene: TRBD2
abundance: .
CDR3nt: TGCGCCAGCAGCACCCTGGAAGCGGGGCGCCGGGAGATAGATACGCAGTATTTT
CDR3aa: CASSTLEAGRREIDTQYF

len: 13
v_gene: TRBV5-4
j_gene: TRBJ2-7
d_gene: .
abundance: few
CDR3nt: TGTGCCAGCAGCTTGCAGAGTCGGGTCGAGCAGTACTTC
CDR3aa: CASSLQSRVEQYF

len: 16
v_gene: TRBV18
j_gene: TRBJ2-2
d_gene: .
abundance: few
CDR3nt: TGTGCCAGCTCACCATCGCGGGGCTCGAACACCGGGGAGCTGTTTTTT
CDR3aa: CASSPSRGSNTGELFF

len: 14
v_gene: TRBV19
j_gene: TRBJ1-1
d_gene: TRBD1
abundance: .
CDR3nt: TGTGCCAGTAGTATGGACAGGAGGCGAACTGAAGCTTTCTTT
CDR3aa: CASSMDRRRTEAFF

len: 16
v_gene: TRBV7-8
j_gene: TRBJ1-2
d_gene: .
abundance: .
CDR3nt: TGTGCCAGCAGCCGCAGGGCGGACGCTCCCAACTATGGCTACACCTTC
CDR3aa: CASSRRADAPNYGYTF

len: 11
v_gene: TRBV19
j_gene: TRBJ2-5
d_gene: .
abundance: .
CDR3nt: TGTGCCAGTAGGGGGAGGGGGGACCAGTACTTC
CDR3aa: CASRGRGDQYF

len: 14
v_gene: TRBV30
j_gene: TRBJ1-4
d_gene: TRBD1
abundance: .
CDR3nt: TGTGCCTGGAGTGGGACAGGGGGAAGAGGAAAACTGTTTTTT
CDR3aa: CAWSGTGGRGKLFF

len: 15
v_gene: TRBV7-2
j_gene: TRBJ1-5
d_gene: TRBD1
abundance: .
CDR3nt: TGTGCCAGCAGCACGGGACAGGGGAGCAATCAGCCCCAGCATTTT
CDR3aa: CASSTGQGSNQPQHF

len: 16
v_gene: TRBV15
j_gene: TRBJ2-5
d_gene: TRBD2
abundance: .
CDR3nt: TGTGCCACCAGCAGAAAACTCGGGGGGGCCACGGAGACCCAGTACTTC
CDR3aa: CATSRKLGGATETQYF

len: 17
v_gene: TRBV4-2
j_gene: TRBJ1-2
d_gene: .
abundance: .
CDR3nt: TGTGCCAGCAGCCAAGACATGGTCGAGAAGGGGTACTATGGCTACACCTTC
CDR3aa: CASSQDMVEKGYYGYTF

len: 14
v_gene: TRBV4-1
j_gene: TRBJ2-3
d_gene: .
abundance: .
CDR3nt: TGCGCCAGCAGCCTCTCTCCAGGGCCAGATACGCAGTATTTT
CDR3aa: CASSLSPGPDTQYF

len: 16
v_gene: TRBV14
j_gene: TRBJ2-5
d_gene: .
abundance: .
CDR3nt: TGTGCCAGCAGCCAAGATTCTGGGGCAGAGGAAGAGACCCAGTACTTC
CDR3aa: CASSQDSGAEEETQYF

len: 12
v_gene: TRBV6-4
j_gene: TRBJ2-1
d_gene: .
abundance: .
CDR3nt: TGTGCCAGCAGTGACCGGGGAAATGAGCAGTTCTTC
CDR3aa: CASSDRGNEQFF

len: 13
v_gene: TRBV10-3
j_gene: TRBJ1-1
d_gene: .
abundance: .
CDR3nt: TGTGCCATCAGTGCACAGGGGAACACTGAAGCTTTCTTT
CDR3aa: CAISAQGNTEAFF

len: 14
v_gene: TRBV2
j_gene: TRBJ1-6
d_gene: TRBD1
abundance: .
CDR3nt: TGTGCCAGCAGTTTAGGGACAGGGGGTTCACCCCTCCACTTT
CDR3aa: CASSLGTGGSPLHF